This T cell receptor beta chain comes out of a study of esophageal squamous cell carcinoma under preoperative chemotherapy. Looking at the study overall: Both tumor-infiltrating lymphocytes and peripheral blood T cells had their TCR repertoires profiled.

Time point of the sample: after preoperative PTX-NDP chemotherapy. Paclitaxel-nedaplatin chemotherapy was given to patients ahead of their surgery. TCRdb reprocessed the PCR reads with MiXCR, giving one entry per CDR3 protein. The table shows over 25,000 distinct CDR3 sequences, with roughly 52% occurring only once. The CDR3 length is 16 residues. Between the trimmed V and J ends, which lost 1 base and 4 bases, there was a span of 14 bases. General study points: After paclitaxel-nedaplatin, abundant clones were more likely to contract than amplify. After chemotherapy, TCR diversity rose significantly in peripheral T cells but not in tumor-infiltrating lymphocytes.

This clonotype appeared many times. What it binds is not known. Sampling was done from a patient given preoperative chemotherapy. This receptor was taken from a human donor with esophageal squamous cell carcinoma. The donor label of this sample is uncertain. The chain couples TRBV12-3 or TRBV12-4 to TRBJ2-1, with D perhaps TRBD2 (6 bases). CDR3 amino acids: CASSLVFGGTYNEQFF. As DNA, the CDR3 is TGTGCCAGCAGTTTAGTCTTCGGGGGAACGTACAATGAGCAGTTCTTC.